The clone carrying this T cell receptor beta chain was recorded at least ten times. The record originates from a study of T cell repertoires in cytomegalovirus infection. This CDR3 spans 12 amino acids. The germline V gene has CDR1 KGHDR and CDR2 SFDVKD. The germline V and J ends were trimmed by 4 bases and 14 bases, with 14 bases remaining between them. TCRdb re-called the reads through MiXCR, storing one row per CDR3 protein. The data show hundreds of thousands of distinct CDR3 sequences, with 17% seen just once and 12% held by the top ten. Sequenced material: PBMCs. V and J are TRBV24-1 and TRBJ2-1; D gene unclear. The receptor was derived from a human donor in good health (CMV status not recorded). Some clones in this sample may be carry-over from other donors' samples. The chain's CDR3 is CATSDPHGAEFF. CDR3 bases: TGTGCCACCAGTGACCCTCATGGTGCCGAGTTCTTC.